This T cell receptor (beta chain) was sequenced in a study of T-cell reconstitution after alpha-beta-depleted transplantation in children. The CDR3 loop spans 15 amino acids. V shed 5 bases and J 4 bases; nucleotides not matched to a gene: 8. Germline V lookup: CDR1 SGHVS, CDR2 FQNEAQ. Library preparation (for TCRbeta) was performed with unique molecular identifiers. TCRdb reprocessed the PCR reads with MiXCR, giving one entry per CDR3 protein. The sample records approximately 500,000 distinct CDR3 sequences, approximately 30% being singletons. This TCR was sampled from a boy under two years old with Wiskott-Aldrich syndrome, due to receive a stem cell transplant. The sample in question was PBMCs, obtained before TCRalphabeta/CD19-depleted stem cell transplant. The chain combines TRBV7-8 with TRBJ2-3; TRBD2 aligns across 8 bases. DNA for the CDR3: TGTGCCAGCAGCCAGCCCGGGACTAGGGCAGATACGCAGTATTTT. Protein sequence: CASSQPGTRADTQYF.